What follows are 9 T cell receptor beta chains derived from one specimen sequenced in a study of T cells after posttransplantation cyclophosphamide. Controls had myeloablative marrow grafts with methotrexate and calcineurin inhibitor, sampled at 1 year. Measured with immunoSEQ multiplex PCR; TCRdb has only the in-frame clones, and not every one. The top ten hold 20% to 30% of the sample, which has some 5,000 clones, over 70% seen once. The starting material was PBMCs, obtained after an allogeneic stem cell transplant with a calcineurin inhibitor and methotrexate. These receptors all stem from a male patient aged 40 to 55 who received an allogeneic stem cell transplant from an unrelated donor, was CMV-positive, and had chronic GVHD only. Part of the T cells may come from the graft donor.

The chain joins TRBV25-1 to TRBJ1-2; a possible D gene is TRBD1 (6 bases). This CDR3 is 15 amino acids long. Germline-derived CDR1 and CDR2 are MGHDK and SYGVNS. Trimming shortened V by 1 base and J by 4 bases, and 13 bases separated the two germline ends. CDR3 amino acids: CASSEFGGLSYGYTF. The CDR3, as DNA: TGTGCCAGCAGTGAATTCGGGGGGCTGAGCTATGGCTACACCTTC.

The chain links TRBV5-4 to TRBJ1-5; D remains unclear. The CDR3 runs to 17 residues. Trimming removed 3 bases from V and 3 bases from J, with 19 bases in between. Germline V gene lookup returns CDR1 SGHNT and CDR2 YYREEE (reference sequence). CDR3 sequence reads: CASSSPIRGNVNQPQHF. CDR3 DNA: TGTGCCAGCAGCTCACCGATCAGAGGGAACGTCAATCAGCCCCAGCATTTT.

The genes are TRBV7-2 and TRBJ1-2; weak D call: TRBD1 (5 bases). V lost 5 bases, J lost 3 bases, and 16 bases lay in between. Germline loops: CDR1 SGHTA, CDR2 FQGNSA. This CDR3 has 15 residues. The CDR3 region has the DNA TGTGCCAGCAGCCTGGTACTGAAAGGGGACTATGGCTACACCTTC. It specifies CASSLVLKGDYGYTF.

V usage is TRBV25-1 and J usage is TRBJ2-7; 7 bases map to TRBD1. With 3 bases clipped from V and 4 bases from J, the junction kept 9 bases outside the gene matches. The CDR3 runs 15 residues. CDR1 MGHDK and CDR2 SYGVNS come from the germline V gene. The CDR3 DNA reads as TGTGCCAGCAGTGATCTGGGACAGCCGTATTACGAGCAGTACTTC. This translates into CASSDLGQPYYEQYF.

Only one count was recorded for this clone. The J gene is TRBJ1-5, the V gene TRBV2, with 9 bases identical to TRBD1. Trimming took 4 bases from V and 0 from J; bases not matched to a gene: 1. The CDR3 spans 15 residues. CDR1 SNHLY and CDR2 FYNNEI come from the germline V gene. CDR3 protein: CASSGQGVSNQPQHF. The DNA for the CDR3 is TGTGCCAGCAGTGGACAGGGGGTTAGCAATCAGCCCCAGCATTTT.

V gene TRBV6-1 combines with J gene TRBJ1-1; D is unclear. V lost 6 bases and J lost 3, with 11 bases in between. This CDR3 is built from 13 residues. Germline values: CDR1 MNHNS, CDR2 SASEGT. CDR3 protein: CASSPILDTEAFF. CDR3 DNA: TGTGCCAGCAGCCCTATATTGGACACTGAAGCTTTCTTT.

The rearrangement links TRBV4-3 to TRBJ1-2; no clear D gene. The CDR3 consists of 13 residues. The germline V and J ends were trimmed by 1 base and 2 bases, with 5 bases remaining between them. CDR1 is LGHNA and CDR2 is YSLEER in the germline V gene. The CDR3 DNA sequence: TGCGCCAGCAGCCAAGGGCAGAACTATGGCTACACCTTC. Protein product: CASSQGQNYGYTF.

This clone appeared a few times. The chain uses TRBV30 and TRBJ2-7; TRBD1 agrees at 11 bases. Germline lookup yields CDR1 GTSNPN and CDR2 SVGIG (reference sequence). The ends lost 4 bases at V and 3 bases at J; junction bases unmatched: 5. The CDR3 totals 14 residues. The CDR3: CAWNGQGAYYEQYF. The CDR3 nucleotides read TGTGCCTGGAATGGACAGGGGGCCTACTACGAGCAGTACTTC.

The rearrangement joins TRBV25-1 to TRBJ1-1; D is unclear. This CDR3 is built from 15 residues. Germline CDR1 reads MGHDK; CDR2 reads SYGVNS. The V gene lost 2 bases and the J gene lost 0 bases, with 10 bases spanning the gap. The CDR3 DNA reads as TGTGCCAGCAGTGAAGCGGGCAACATGAACACTGAAGCTTTCTTT. Its translation is CASSEAGNMNTEAFF.